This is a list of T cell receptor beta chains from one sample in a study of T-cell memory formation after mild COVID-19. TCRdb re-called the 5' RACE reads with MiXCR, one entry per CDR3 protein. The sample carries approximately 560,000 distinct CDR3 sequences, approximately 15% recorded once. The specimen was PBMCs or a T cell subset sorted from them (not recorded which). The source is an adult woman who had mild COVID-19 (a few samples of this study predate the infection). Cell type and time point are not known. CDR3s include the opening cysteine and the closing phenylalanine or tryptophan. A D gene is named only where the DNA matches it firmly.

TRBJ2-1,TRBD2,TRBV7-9,CASSLGLAGSGEQFF
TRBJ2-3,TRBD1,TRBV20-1,CSADDRGPGTDTQYF
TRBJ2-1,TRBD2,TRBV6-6,CASSLSVSGGRYNEQFF
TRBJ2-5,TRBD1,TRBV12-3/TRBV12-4,CASSLTGVRETQYF
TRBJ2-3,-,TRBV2,CASNFVLTDTQYF
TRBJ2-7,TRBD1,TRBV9,CASSADGQGRNEQYF
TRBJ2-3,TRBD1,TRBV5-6,CASSLDGTGTTDTQYF
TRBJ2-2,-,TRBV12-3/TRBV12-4,CASSSFSTNTGELFF
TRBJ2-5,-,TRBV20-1,CSARERGWETQYF
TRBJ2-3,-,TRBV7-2,CASSLGVADTDTQYF
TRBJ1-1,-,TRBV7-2,CASSLEAGRPTEAFF
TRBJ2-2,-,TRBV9,CASTSSASSTGELFF
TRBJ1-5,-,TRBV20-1,CSAAETGQPQHF
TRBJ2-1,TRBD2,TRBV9,CASSFRLAGGIYNEQFF
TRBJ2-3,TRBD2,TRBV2,CASRGGLGGGASDTQYF
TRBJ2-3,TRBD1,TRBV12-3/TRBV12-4,CASRWTGKVADTQYF
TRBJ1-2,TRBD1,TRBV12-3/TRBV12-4,CASSHWTGTHYGYTF
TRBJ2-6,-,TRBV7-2,CASSPAGQRLLGANVLTF
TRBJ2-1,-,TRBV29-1,CSVGGYNEQFF
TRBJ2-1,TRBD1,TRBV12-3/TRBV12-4,CASSSTGGTNEQFF
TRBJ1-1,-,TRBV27,CASRLAGLNTEAFF
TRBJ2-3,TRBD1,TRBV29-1,CSVPPDRGLLDTQYF
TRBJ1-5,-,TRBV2,CASSVRANQPQHF
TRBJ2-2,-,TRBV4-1,CASSPPGLSNTGELFF
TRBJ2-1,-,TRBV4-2,CASSQPTTSYNEQFF
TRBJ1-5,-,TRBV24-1,CATSDRRQNSNQPQHF
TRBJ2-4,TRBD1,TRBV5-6,CASSTAGTGGEVGGNGIQYF
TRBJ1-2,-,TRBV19,CASSVPGSYGYTF
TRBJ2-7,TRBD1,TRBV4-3,CASSQIEGQGYEQYF
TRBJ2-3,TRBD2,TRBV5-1,CASSLGLAVNTDTQYF
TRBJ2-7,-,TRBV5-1,CASSVEQGSEQYF
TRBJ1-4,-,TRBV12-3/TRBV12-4,CASSSTPGVRANEKLFF
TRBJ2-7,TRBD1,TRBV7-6,CASTLTGASYEQYF
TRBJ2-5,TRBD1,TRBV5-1,CAKRTGPAQETQYF
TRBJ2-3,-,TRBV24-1,CATSNSGGDTQYF
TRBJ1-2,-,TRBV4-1,CASSQDFPLFQEDF
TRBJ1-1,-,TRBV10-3,CAISDRWNTEAFF
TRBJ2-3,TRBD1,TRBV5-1,CASSQGQGITDTQYF
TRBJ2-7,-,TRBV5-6,CASSLTTEQYF
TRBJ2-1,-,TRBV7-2,CASSLGVGRYNEQFF
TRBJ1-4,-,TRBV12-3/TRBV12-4,CASSLRGVGEKLFF
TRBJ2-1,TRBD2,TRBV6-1,CASSPGGLAGYNEQFF
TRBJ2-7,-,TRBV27,CASKVGKAYEQYF
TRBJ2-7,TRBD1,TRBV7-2,CASSFTTGEDYEQYF
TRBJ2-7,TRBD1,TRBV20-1,CSAPTGGYEQYF
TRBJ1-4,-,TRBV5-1,CASSPDRSEEKLFF
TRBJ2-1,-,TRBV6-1,CASQTRTHNEQFF
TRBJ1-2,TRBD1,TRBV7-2,CASSLSTGDLYGYTF
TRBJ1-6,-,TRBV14,CASSLRQHSPLHF
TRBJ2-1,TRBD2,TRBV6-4,CASSDMAGGPNNEQFF
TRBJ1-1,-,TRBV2,CASSESTEAFF
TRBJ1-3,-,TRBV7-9,CASSLASGTSISGNTIYF
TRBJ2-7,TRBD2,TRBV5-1,CASSLLAGTYEQYF
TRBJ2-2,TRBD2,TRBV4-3,CASSQGLAGNTGELFF
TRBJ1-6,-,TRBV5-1,CASSLGGGKESPLHF
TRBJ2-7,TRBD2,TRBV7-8,CASRQFTSGGAGEQYF
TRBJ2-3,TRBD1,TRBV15,CATSRDRGRSGTDTQYF
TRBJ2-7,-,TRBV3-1,CASSQRFYGDLPREQYF
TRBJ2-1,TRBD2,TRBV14,CASSQDRALAGAGNEQFF